This T cell receptor (beta chain) was observed in a study of response to subunit inactivated influenza vaccine. Overall study results and limits: Authors proposed each seasonal influenza vaccination draws in few new T cells.

This clonotype occurred a few times. What it binds is not known. After removal of 3 bases from V and 3 bases from J, the junction contained 10 bases not matched to a gene. The CDR3 runs to 16 residues. In germline, CDR1 is SGDLS, CDR2 YYNGEE. TCRdb re-called the RT-PCR reads with MiXCR, one entry per CDR3 protein. The repertoire has 250,000 to 350,000 distinct CDR3 sequences, roughly 20% of them found once; the top ten carry about a tenth. Sequenced here: PBMCs from blood, sampled 21 months after vaccination. The receptor was derived from a man between 50 and 70 years old who received an inactivated influenza vaccine. The J gene is TRBJ1-2, the V gene TRBV9; TRBD1 agrees at 8 bases. The CDR3 nucleotides read TGTGCCAGCAGCGCTAGGGACAGGTGGATGGACTATGGCTACACCTTC. Its protein is CASSARDRWMDYGYTF.